This T cell receptor beta chain was sequenced during a study of blood T cell repertoires in COVID-19. Study summary: COVID-19 samples, acute and convalescent, were from the United States, Italy and Spain. PBMCs, B-cell-depleted T cells, or T cells provided the cDNA or gDNA that made up the material.

The Seattle site enrolled patients during active infection and followed them longitudinally. Original analysis: Amplification of reference gene primers provided the estimated nucleated cell counts. Assay used: immunoSEQ multiplex PCR; TCRdb lists only in-frame clones, some missing. From that table come the V and J calls and clone size; the DNA was used to work out D and trimming. The table has 150,000 to 200,000 clones, roughly 83% seen once; the top ten hold approximately 5.9%. Sequenced input: peripheral blood. The clonotype comes from a woman between 40 and 50 years old with COVID-19, enrolled during active disease.

The CDR3 coding sequence is TGTGCCAGCAGCCAGACTAGCGGGGACGAGCAGTACTTC. This codes for CASSQTSGDEQYF. The rearrangement uses TRBV6-6 and TRBJ2-7, with TRBD2 matching over 11 bases. Per germline, CDR1 MNHNY and CDR2 SVGAGI (reference sequence). The CDR3 covers 13 residues. J lost 5 bases, V lost 6 bases, and 3 bases had no gene match.